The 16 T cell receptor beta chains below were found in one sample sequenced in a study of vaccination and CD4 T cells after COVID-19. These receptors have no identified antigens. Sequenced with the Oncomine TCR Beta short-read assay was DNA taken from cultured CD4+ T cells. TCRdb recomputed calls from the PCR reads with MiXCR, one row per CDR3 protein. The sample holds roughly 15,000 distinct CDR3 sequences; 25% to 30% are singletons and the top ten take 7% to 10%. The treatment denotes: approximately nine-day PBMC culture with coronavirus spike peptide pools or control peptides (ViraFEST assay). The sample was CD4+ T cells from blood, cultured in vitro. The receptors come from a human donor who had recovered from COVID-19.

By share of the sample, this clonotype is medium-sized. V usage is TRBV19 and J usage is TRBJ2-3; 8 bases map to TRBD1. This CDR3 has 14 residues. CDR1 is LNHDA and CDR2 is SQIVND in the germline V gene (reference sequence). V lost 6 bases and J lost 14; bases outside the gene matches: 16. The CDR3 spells CASRSGAGGKFLYF. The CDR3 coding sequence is TGTGCCAGTAGGTCTGGGGCAGGGGGCAAGTTCTTGTATTTT. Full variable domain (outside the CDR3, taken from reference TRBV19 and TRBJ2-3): DGGITQSPKYLFRKEGQNVTLSCEQNLNHDAMYWYRQDPGQGLRLIYYSQIVNDFQKGDIAEGYSVSREKKESFPLTVTSAQKNPTAFYLCASRSGAGGKFLYFGPGTRLTVL.

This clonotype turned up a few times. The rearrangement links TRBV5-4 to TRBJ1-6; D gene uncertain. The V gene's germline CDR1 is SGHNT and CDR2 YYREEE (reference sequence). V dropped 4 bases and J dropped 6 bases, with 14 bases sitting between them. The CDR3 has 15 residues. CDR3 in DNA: TGTGCCAGCAGCCAATACGGACTCATTAATTCACCCCTCCACTTT. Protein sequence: CASSQYGLINSPLHF.

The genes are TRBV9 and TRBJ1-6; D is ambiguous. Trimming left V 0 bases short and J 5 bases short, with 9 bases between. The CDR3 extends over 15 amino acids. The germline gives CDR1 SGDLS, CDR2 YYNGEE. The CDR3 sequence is CASSVGIGHNSPLHF. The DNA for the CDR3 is TGTGCCAGCAGCGTAGGGATAGGGCATAATTCACCCCTCCACTTT.

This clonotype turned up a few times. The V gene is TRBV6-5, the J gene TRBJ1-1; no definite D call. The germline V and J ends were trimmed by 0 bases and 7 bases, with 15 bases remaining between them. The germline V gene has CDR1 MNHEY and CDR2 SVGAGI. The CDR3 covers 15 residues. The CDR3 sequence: CASSYSLAWSGEAFF. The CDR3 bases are TGTGCCAGCAGTTACTCTCTGGCCTGGAGCGGTGAAGCTTTCTTT.

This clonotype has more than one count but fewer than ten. The CDR3 reads CASSLSTGRGHYGYTF. DNA of the CDR3: TGTGCCAGCAGCTTAAGTACAGGGCGAGGGCACTATGGCTACACCTTC. The V and J genes are TRBV7-9 and TRBJ1-2; weak D call: TRBD1 (6 bases). The CDR3 loop spans 16 amino acids. The V gene lost 2 bases and the J gene lost 3 bases, with 16 bases spanning the gap. Germline values: CDR1 SEHNR, CDR2 FQNEAQ (reference sequence).

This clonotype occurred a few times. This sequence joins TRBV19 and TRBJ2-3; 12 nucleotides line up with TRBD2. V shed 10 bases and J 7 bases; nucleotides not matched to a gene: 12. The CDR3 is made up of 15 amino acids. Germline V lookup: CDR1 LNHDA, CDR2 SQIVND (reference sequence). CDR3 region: CATGEASGGVNTQYF. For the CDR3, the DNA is TGTGCCACCGGTGAGGCTAGCGGGGGGGTAAATACGCAGTATTTT.

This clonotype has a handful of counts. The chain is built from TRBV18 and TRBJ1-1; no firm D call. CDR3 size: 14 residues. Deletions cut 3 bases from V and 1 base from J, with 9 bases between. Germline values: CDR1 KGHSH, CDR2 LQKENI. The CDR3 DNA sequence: TGTGCCAGCTCACCGTTCACAGAGAACACTGAAGCTTTCTTT. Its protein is CASSPFTENTEAFF.

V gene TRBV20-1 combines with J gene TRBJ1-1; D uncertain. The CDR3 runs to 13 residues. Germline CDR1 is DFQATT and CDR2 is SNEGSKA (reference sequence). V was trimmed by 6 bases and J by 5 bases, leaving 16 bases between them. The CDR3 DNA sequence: TGCAGTGCCCCCGTCCCATGGGGTACTGAAGCTTTCTTT. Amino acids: CSAPVPWGTEAFF.

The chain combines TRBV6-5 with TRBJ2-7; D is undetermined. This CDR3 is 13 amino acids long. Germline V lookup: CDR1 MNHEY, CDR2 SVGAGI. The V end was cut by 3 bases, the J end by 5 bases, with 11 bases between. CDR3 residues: CASSYKGSDEQYF. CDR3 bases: TGTGCCAGCAGTTATAAAGGGTCCGACGAGCAGTACTTC.

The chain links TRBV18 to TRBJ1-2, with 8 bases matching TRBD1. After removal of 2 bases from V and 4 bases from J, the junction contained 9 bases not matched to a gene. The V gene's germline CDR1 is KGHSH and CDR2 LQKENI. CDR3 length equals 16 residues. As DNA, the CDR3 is TGTGCCAGCTCACCATCGACAGGGGCGAGTGCCTATGGCTACACCTTC. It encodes CASSPSTGASAYGYTF.

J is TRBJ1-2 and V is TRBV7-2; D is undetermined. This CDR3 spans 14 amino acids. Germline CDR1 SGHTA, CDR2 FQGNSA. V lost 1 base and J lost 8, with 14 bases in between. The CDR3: CASSLGRAGKGYTF. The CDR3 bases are TGTGCCAGCAGCTTAGGGCGGGCAGGAAAAGGCTACACCTTC.

CDR3 bases: TGTGCCAGCAGCTTGGGGGGACTAGCGGGGCAAGAGACCCAGTACTTC. Protein sequence: CASSLGGLAGQETQYF. The chain carries TRBV5-4 and TRBJ2-5; 13 nucleotides align to TRBD2. The CDR3 length is 16 residues. The germline gives CDR1 SGHNT, CDR2 YYREEE (reference sequence). The ends lost 0 bases at V and 2 bases at J; junction bases unmatched: 1.

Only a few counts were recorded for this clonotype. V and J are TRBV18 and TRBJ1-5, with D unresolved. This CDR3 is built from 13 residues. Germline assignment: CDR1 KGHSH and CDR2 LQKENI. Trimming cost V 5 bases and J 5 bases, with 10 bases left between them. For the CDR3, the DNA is TGTGCCAGCTCAATCGGGGTTTATCAGCCCCAGCATTTT. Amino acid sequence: CASSIGVYQPQHF.

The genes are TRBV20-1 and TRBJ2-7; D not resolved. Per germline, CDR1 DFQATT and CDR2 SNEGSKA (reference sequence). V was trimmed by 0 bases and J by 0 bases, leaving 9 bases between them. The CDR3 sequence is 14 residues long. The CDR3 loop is CSARDYRSSYEQYF. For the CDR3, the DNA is TGCAGTGCTAGAGATTATCGGTCCTCCTACGAGCAGTACTTC.

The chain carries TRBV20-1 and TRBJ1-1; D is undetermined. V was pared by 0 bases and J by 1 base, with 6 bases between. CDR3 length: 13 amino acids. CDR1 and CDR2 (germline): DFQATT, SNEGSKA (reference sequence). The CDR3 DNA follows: TGCAGTGCTAGAGATGAGGGGAACACTGAAGCTTTCTTT. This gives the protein CSARDEGNTEAFF.

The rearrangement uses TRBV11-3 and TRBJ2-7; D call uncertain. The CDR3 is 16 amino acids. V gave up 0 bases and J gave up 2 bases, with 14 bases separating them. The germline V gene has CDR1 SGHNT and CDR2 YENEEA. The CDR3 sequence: CASSLDPLVPTYEQYF. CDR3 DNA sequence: TGTGCCAGCAGCTTAGACCCCCTAGTACCCACCTACGAGCAGTACTTC. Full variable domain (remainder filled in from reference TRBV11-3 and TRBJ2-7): EAGVVQSPRYKIIEKKQPVAFWCNPISGHNTLYWYLQNLGQGPELLIRYENEEAVDDSQLPKDRFSAERLKGVDSTLKIQPAELGDSAVYLCASSLDPLVPTYEQYFGPGTRLTVT.